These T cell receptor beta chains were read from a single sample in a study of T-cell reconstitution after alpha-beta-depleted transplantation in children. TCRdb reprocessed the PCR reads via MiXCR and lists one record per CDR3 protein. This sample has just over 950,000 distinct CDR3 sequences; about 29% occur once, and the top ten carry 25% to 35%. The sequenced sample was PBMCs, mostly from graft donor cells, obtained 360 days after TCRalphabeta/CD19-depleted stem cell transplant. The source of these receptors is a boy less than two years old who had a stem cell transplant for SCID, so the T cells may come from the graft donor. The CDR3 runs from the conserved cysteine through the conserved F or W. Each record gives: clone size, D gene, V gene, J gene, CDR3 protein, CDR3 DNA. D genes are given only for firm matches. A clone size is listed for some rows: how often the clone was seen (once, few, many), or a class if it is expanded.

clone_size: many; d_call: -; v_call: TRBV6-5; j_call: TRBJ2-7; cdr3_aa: CASSHTGISGYEQYF; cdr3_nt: TGTGCCAGCAGTCACACAGGTATCTCTGGGTACGAGCAGTACTTC
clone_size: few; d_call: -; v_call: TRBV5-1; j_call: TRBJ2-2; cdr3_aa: CASTPNFPTGELFF; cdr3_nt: TGCGCCAGCACCCCGAATTTCCCCACCGGGGAGCTGTTTTTT
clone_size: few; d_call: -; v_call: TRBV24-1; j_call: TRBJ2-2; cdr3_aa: CATSVGQNTGELFF; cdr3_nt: TGTGCCACCAGTGTGGGACAGAACACCGGGGAGCTGTTTTTT
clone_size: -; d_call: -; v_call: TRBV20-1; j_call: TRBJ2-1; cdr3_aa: CSARRLHFSYNEQFF; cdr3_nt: TGCAGTGCTAGACGACTCCACTTCTCCTACAATGAGCAGTTCTTC
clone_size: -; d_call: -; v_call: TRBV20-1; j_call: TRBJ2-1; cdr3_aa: CSARHLPPYNEQFF; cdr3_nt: TGCAGTGCTAGACACCTACCACCCTACAATGAGCAGTTCTTC
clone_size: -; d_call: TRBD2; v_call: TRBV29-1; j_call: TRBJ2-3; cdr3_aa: CSVEGLAGSNTDTQYF; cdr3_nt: TGCAGCGTTGAAGGACTAGCGGGGAGTAACACAGATACGCAGTATTTT
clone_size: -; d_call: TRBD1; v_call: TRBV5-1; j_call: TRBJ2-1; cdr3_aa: CASSPYRGQYNEQFF; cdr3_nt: TGCGCCAGCAGCCCGTACAGGGGGCAGTACAATGAGCAGTTCTTC
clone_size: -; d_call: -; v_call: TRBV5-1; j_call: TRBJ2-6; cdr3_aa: CASSLRAAGANVLTF; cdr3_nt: TGCGCCAGCTCTCTCAGGGCGGCTGGGGCCAACGTCCTGACTTTC
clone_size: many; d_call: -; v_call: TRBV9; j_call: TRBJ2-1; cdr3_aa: CASSVSGSWGDEQFF; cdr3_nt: TGTGCCAGCAGCGTATCTGGCTCCTGGGGGGATGAGCAGTTCTTC
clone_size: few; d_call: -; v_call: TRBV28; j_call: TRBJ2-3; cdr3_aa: CASSFPSSRIDTQYF; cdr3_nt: TGTGCCAGCAGTTTCCCGTCTTCTAGGATAGATACGCAGTATTTT
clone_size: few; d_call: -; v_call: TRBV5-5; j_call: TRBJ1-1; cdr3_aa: CASSLVPDGYTEAFF; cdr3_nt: TGTGCCAGCAGCTTGGTTCCCGACGGTTACACTGAAGCTTTCTTT
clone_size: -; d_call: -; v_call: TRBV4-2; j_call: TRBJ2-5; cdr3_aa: CASSQARGEETQYF; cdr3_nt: TGTGCCAGCAGCCAAGCTCGCGGGGAAGAGACCCAGTACTTC
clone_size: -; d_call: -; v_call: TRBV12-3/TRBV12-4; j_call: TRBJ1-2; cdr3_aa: CASSRGRETNYGYTF; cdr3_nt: TGTGCCAGCAGCCGGGGGAGGGAGACTAACTATGGCTACACCTTC
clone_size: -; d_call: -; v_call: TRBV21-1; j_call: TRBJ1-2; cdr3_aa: CASSKRIPGQGLHGYTF; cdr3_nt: TGTGCCAGCAGCAAAAGAATTCCCGGACAGGGGTTGCATGGCTACACCTTC
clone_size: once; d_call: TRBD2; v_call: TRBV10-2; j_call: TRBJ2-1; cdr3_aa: CASRGVAGGAYEQFF; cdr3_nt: TGCGCCAGCAGGGGGGTAGCGGGGGGGGCATATGAGCAGTTCTTC
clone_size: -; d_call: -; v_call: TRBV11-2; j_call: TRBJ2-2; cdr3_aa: CASTFLRAGTGELFF; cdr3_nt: TGTGCCAGCACCTTTTTGAGGGCCGGCACCGGGGAGCTGTTTTTT
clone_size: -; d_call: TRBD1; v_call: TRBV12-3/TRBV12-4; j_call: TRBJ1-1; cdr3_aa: CASRTGTGMRTEAFF; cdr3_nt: TGTGCCAGCAGAACCGGGACAGGAATGAGAACTGAAGCTTTCTTT
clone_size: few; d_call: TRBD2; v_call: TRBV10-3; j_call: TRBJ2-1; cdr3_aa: CAISGLAGGNEQFF; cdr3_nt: TGTGCCATCAGCGGACTAGCGGGGGGGAATGAGCAGTTCTTC
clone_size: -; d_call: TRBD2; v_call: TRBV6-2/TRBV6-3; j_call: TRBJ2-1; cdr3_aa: CASSYAAGGPYNEQFF; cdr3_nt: TGTGCCAGCAGTTACGCAGCGGGGGGGCCTTACAATGAGCAGTTCTTC
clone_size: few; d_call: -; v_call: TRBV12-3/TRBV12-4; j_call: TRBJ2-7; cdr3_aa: CASSSDEGTYEQYF; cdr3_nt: TGTGCCAGCAGCTCGGACGAGGGGACATACGAGCAGTACTTC
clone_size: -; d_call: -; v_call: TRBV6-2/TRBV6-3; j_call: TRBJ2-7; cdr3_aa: CASSYFTGYEQYF; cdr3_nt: TGTGCCAGCAGTTACTTTACCGGGTACGAGCAGTACTTC
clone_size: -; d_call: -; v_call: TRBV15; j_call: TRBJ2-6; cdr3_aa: CATSRTEGANVLTF; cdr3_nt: TGTGCCACCAGCCGGACGGAAGGGGCCAACGTCCTGACTTTC
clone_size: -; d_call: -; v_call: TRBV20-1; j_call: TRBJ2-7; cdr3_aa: CSARNRTYEQYF; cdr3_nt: TGCAGTGCTAGAAACAGGACGTACGAGCAGTACTTC